Listed below are T cell receptor beta chains from one sample, sequenced in a study of cytomegalovirus exposure and HLA in healthy donors. Here immunoSEQ multiplex PCR was the method, and the copy in TCRdb shows in-frame clones only, minus some. Among tens of thousands of clones, 10% were seen once, and the ten largest hold about 24%. Sequencing was done on a sample of PBMCs. The receptors originated from a man in his 60s in good health and CMV-seropositive. The CDR3 runs from the conserved cysteine through the conserved F or W. The order of the fields is J gene, V gene, CDR3 length, clone size, D gene, CDR3 protein, CDR3 DNA. D genes are given only for firm matches. Where a row states a size, it is once, few, many or the class of an expanded clone; other rows omit it.

TRBJ2-3,TRBV2,17,few,TRBD1,CASSEYGATGYADTQYF,TGTGCCAGCAGTGAATACGGGGCGACAGGGTACGCAGATACGCAGTATTTT
TRBJ1-1,TRBV6-5,11,-,-,CASSQGTEAFF,TGTGCCAGCAGCCAGGGGACTGAAGCTTTCTTT
TRBJ2-3,TRBV19,15,-,TRBD1,CASSIGTGIGDTQYF,TGTGCCAGTAGTATAGGGACAGGCATTGGAGATACGCAGTATTTT
TRBJ2-5,TRBV7-9,13,-,-,CASSFEDWETQYF,TGTGCCAGCAGCTTTGAGGACTGGGAGACCCAGTACTTC
TRBJ1-5,TRBV5-5,15,few,-,CASSLGLSSTQPQHF,TGTGCCAGCAGCTTGGGGCTCAGTAGCACTCAGCCCCAGCATTTT
TRBJ2-2,TRBV2,15,many,-,CASSQPGGNTGELFF,TGTGCCAGCAGTCAACCCGGGGGGAACACCGGGGAGCTGTTTTTT
TRBJ2-5,TRBV5-1,15,-,-,CASSLEVYRDRQQYF,TGCGCCAGCAGCTTGGAGGTCTACAGGGATCGTCAGCAGTACTTC
TRBJ2-7,TRBV28,13,-,-,CASRREGTYEQYF,TGTGCCAGCAGGCGGGAAGGGACGTACGAGCAGTACTTC
TRBJ2-6,TRBV5-1,16,few,TRBD2,CASSFERGDGANVLTF,TGCGCCAGCAGCTTTGAGCGGGGCGATGGGGCCAACGTCCTGACTTTC
TRBJ2-3,TRBV10-1,17,few,TRBD2,CASSLLAHGKGTDTQYF,TGCGCCAGCAGCTTACTAGCGCACGGCAAAGGTACAGATACGCAGTATTTT
TRBJ2-7,TRBV13,14,few,-,CASSLGPIAYEQYF,TGTGCCAGCAGCTTAGGGCCCATAGCTTACGAGCAGTACTTC